These T cell receptor beta chains were read from a single sample in a study of T cell responses to AZD1222 COVID-19 vaccine. The method was immunoSEQ multiplex PCR; TCRdb's version includes in-frame clones alone and lacks a portion of them. There are roughly 98,000 clones in the sample; about nine tenths occur only once, and 15% to 20% lies in the top ten. The input for sequencing was peripheral blood, taken 28 days after the second AZD1222 dose. These receptors were collected from an adult who received the AZD1222 COVID-19 vaccine. CDR3s include the opening cysteine and the closing phenylalanine or tryptophan. A D gene is named only where the DNA matches it firmly. Clone size is shown for a subset of rows, as once, few, many or a class of expanded clone.

V	J	D	size	CDR3	DNA
TRBV2	TRBJ1-4	.	.	CASSEVGKLFF	TGTGCCAGCAGTGAGGTTGGAAAACTGTTTTTT
TRBV7-8	TRBJ1-1	.	.	CASRGQGVEAFF	TGTGCCAGCAGGGGGCAGGGCGTTGAAGCTTTCTTT
TRBV28	TRBJ2-7	.	.	CASTPGTNYEQYF	TGTGCCAGTACCCCCGGGACAAACTACGAGCAGTACTTC
TRBV11-2	TRBJ1-1	.	.	CASSDSSGPMNTEAFF	TGTGCCAGCAGCGATTCCTCAGGCCCGATGAACACTGAAGCTTTCTTT
TRBV7-3	TRBJ2-2	.	few	CASSLVFSGELFF	TGTGCCAGCAGCTTAGTTTTTAGCGGGGAGCTGTTTTTT
TRBV27	TRBJ1-6	.	.	CASSLYSGHAYNSPLHF	TGTGCCAGCAGTTTATATAGCGGGCATGCCTATAATTCACCCCTCCACTTT
TRBV3-1/TRBV3-2	TRBJ1-3	.	once	CASSPTLGSGNTIYF	TGTGCCAGCAGCCCGACTCTAGGCTCTGGAAACACCATATATTTT
TRBV27	TRBJ1-4	.	few	CASSLSWGDEKLFF	TGTGCCAGCAGTTTATCCTGGGGTGATGAAAAACTGTTTTTT
TRBV5-1	TRBJ1-2	TRBD1	.	CASNPGQGAVDGYTF	TGCGCCTCAAACCCGGGACAGGGGGCCGTGGATGGCTACACCTTC
TRBV30	TRBJ2-3	.	.	CAWSLYRGPDTQYF	TGTGCCTGGAGTCTCTACCGCGGGCCAGATACGCAGTATTTT
TRBV19	TRBJ1-1	.	.	CASSRASAGDTEAFF	TGTGCCAGTAGTCGGGCCTCCGCTGGGGACACTGAAGCTTTCTTT
TRBV6-5	TRBJ1-2	TRBD1	.	CASSWQGGYGYTF	TGTGCCAGCAGTTGGCAGGGGGGATATGGCTACACCTTC
TRBV19	TRBJ2-3	TRBD2	.	CASSNSGRSGGTQYF	TGTGCCAGTAGCAATAGCGGGAGGTCGGGTGGTACGCAGTATTTT
TRBV5-4	TRBJ2-7	TRBD2	.	CASSFGSGIFGYEQYF	TGTGCCAGCAGCTTTGGTAGCGGGATTTTTGGCTACGAGCAGTACTTC
TRBV5-5	TRBJ2-5	TRBD2	.	CASSEGLAGASGETQYF	TGTGCCAGCAGCGAAGGACTAGCGGGAGCGTCGGGTGAGACCCAGTACTTC
TRBV6-1	TRBJ1-4	.	.	CASSEKLSKLFF	TGTGCCAGCAGTGAAAAGTTATCAAAACTGTTTTTT
TRBV18	TRBJ1-5	.	.	CASSPRRDINQPQHF	TGTGCCAGCTCACCACGCAGGGATATCAATCAGCCCCAGCATTTT
TRBV9	TRBJ2-7	.	.	CASSVWSSGEQYF	TGTGCCAGCAGCGTTTGGAGTTCGGGTGAGCAGTACTTC
TRBV7-2	TRBJ1-2	.	.	CASSLAELHYGYTF	TGTGCCAGCAGCTTAGCCGAGCTACACTATGGCTACACCTTC
TRBV5-1	TRBJ1-3	.	.	CASSRSTDSQNTIYF	TGCGCCAGCAGCCGGTCTACTGACAGTCAAAACACCATATATTTT
TRBV4-2	TRBJ2-1	TRBD2	once	CASSRQLLAGTTYNEQFF	TGTGCCAGCAGCCGGCAATTACTAGCGGGAACTACCTACAATGAGCAGTTCTTC
TRBV18	TRBJ2-7	.	.	CASSPSSYEQYF	TGTGCCAGCTCACCCAGCTCCTACGAGCAGTACTTC